This T cell receptor (beta chain) was identified in a study of blood T cell repertoires in COVID-19. Across the study: Italy, Spain and the United States were the sources of the convalescent and acute COVID-19 samples.

Germline trimming cut 5 bases from V and 8 bases from J; bases unmatched to any gene: 7. CDR1 is LNHDA, CDR2 SQIVND, per germline (reference sequence). This CDR3 region has 15 residues. The method was immunoSEQ multiplex PCR; TCRdb's version includes in-frame clones alone and lacks a portion of them. The sample lists approximately 210,000 clones; approximately 83% were seen once. This TCR was recovered from a middle-aged woman with active or convalescent COVID-19. V is TRBV19 and J is TRBJ2-1, with 12 bases aligning to TRBD2. Sequences were obtained from peripheral blood. For the CDR3, the DNA is TGTGCCAGTAGTGCTAGCGGGGGGGCCCTCCATGAGCAGTTCTTC. Protein sequence: CASSASGGALHEQFF.